A single sample is the source of the 25 T cell receptor beta chains below, sequenced in a study of regulatory T cells in long-lasting Graves disease. Sample time point: newly diagnosed GD, antithyroid drugs for less than 3 months. From PBMCs, RNA was extracted and then used to make the TCR library. Arm-PCR of CDR3 regions and iRepertoire HTBI primers were used to build TCR beta libraries. TCRdb re-called the multiplex PCR reads through MiXCR, storing one row per CDR3 protein. This table holds approximately 350,000 distinct CDR3 sequences, about an eighth found once. This sample also belongs to another study, concerning T cells in Graves' hyperthyroidism and ophthalmopathy.

The sequencing here drew on peripheral blood mononuclear cells (PBMCs), taken at new diagnosis, from a patient treated with antithyroid drugs. Receptor source: a woman aged 18-29 years with Graves disease.

This clonotype has only a few counts. The rearrangement joins TRBV7-3 to TRBJ1-1; D ambiguous. CDR1 and CDR2 from the germline V gene are SGHTA and FQGTGA. V shed 4 bases and J shed 0 bases, with 12 bases lying between them. This CDR3 spans 15 amino acids. The CDR3 nucleotides are TGTGCCAGCAGCTCCGCCGTGGGGTTGAACACTGAAGCTTTCTTT. Translation: CASSSAVGLNTEAFF.

This clonotype was counted a few times. At one end the junction does not follow the germline gene, possibly because of a read error. The genes are TRBV5-1 and TRBJ2-5, with TRBD1 as a possible D gene (6 bases). CDR3 length: 13 amino acids. CDR1 SGHRS and CDR2 YFSETQ come from the germline V gene. CDR3 protein: CASSLGATETQYF. CDR3 DNA sequence: TGCGCCAGCAGCCTGGGGGCTACGGAGACCCAGTACTTT.

This clonotype was counted ten times or more. This chain links TRBV10-3 with TRBJ2-3; D call uncertain. This CDR3 is 11 amino acids long. Germline lookup yields CDR1 ENHRY and CDR2 SYGVKD. The V end lost 8 bases, the J end lost 5 bases, and 8 bases lay between the germline ends. The CDR3 nucleotides read TGTGCCATCTCGGTGGGAGATACGCAGTATTTT. This encodes CAISVGDTQYF.

The V call is TRBV28, the J call TRBJ2-7, with TRBD1 identical over 9 bases. CDR1 and CDR2 (germline): MDHEN, SYDVKM. CDR3 length equals 17 residues. J gave up 0 bases and V 3 bases, and 9 bases lay outside the gene matches. As DNA, the CDR3 is TGTGCCAGCAGTTTTTGGGACAGGGCAGGGAGCTCCTACGAGCAGTACTTC. It encodes CASSFWDRAGSSYEQYF. The full variable domain, completed using reference TRBV28 and TRBJ2-7, is DVKVTQSSRYLVKRTGEKVFLECVQDMDHENMFWYRQDPGLGLRLIYFSYDVKMKEKGDIPEGYSVSREKKERFSLILESASTNQTSMYLCASSFWDRAGSSYEQYFGPGTRLTVT.

The rearrangement links TRBV18 to TRBJ1-1; TRBD1 might be the D (6 bases). The CDR3 contains 15 residues. V was pared by 3 bases and J by 4 bases, with 15 bases between. Germline CDR1 is KGHSH and CDR2 is LQKENI. CDR3 bases: TGTGCCAGCTCACCCGTAGGAGGGGGGATCACTGAAGCTTTCTTT. This encodes CASSPVGGGITEAFF.

This clonotype was counted ten times or more. The J gene is TRBJ2-5, the V gene TRBV28, with TRBD1 as a possible D gene (5 bases). This CDR3 has 15 amino acids. CDR1 and CDR2 (germline): MDHEN, SYDVKM. V gave up 6 bases and J gave up 3 bases, with 17 bases separating them. The CDR3: CASSLARKGKETQYF. The CDR3 DNA follows: TGTGCCAGCAGCCTCGCCAGGAAGGGGAAAGAGACCCAGTACTTC.

This clonotype showed up many times. The chain employs TRBV6-1 and TRBJ2-5; 8 bases agree with TRBD2. The V gene end was trimmed by 6 bases and the J gene end by 5 bases; junction bases not matched to a gene: 23. CDR3 length equals 19 residues. Germline V lookup: CDR1 MNHNS, CDR2 SASEGT. The CDR3: CASSPTAGTREGIAETQYF. CDR3 DNA: TGTGCCAGCAGCCCCACGGCCGGGACTAGGGAGGGGATTGCGGAGACCCAGTACTTC.

This chain joins TRBV9 and TRBJ2-2; D is uncertain. This CDR3 region has 15 residues. Trimming pared 0 bases from V and 6 bases from J, leaving 12 bases between. Germline V CDR1 and CDR2: SGDLS, YYNGEE. CDR3 sequence: CASSVGPGLAGELFF. Here the CDR3 DNA reads TGTGCCAGCAGCGTAGGTCCGGGTTTGGCCGGGGAGCTGTTTTTT.

Points on this clonotype: This likely stems from a read error, as it lies one base from a far larger clone. The genes are TRBV11-2 and TRBJ1-4; TRBD1 matches 10 bases. J was trimmed by 7 bases and V by 4 bases; bases with no gene match: 9. Germline V gene data show CDR1 as SGHAT and CDR2 as FQNNGV. This CDR3 comprises 16 residues. The CDR3 sequence is CASSSDDRGRGEKLFF. CDR3 bases: TGTGCCAGCAGCTCAGATGACAGGGGGCGCGGTGAAAAACTGTTTTTT.

This clonotype was seen repeatedly, ten times or more. The chain uses TRBV11-1 and TRBJ2-1, with D tentatively TRBD1 or TRBD2 (6 bases each). Trimming took 4 bases from V and 6 from J, leaving 16 bases between them. From germline, CDR1 is SGHAT and CDR2 FQDESV (reference sequence). The CDR3 sequence is 15 residues long. CDR3 DNA sequence: TGTGCCAGCAGCTCCAAGGGGGGTGGCCCCAATGAGCAGTTCTTC. Encoded protein: CASSSKGGGPNEQFF. The full variable domain, with the rest looked up from reference TRBV11-1 and TRBJ2-1, is EAEVAQSPRYKITEKSQAVAFWCDPISGHATLYWYRQILGQGPELLVQFQDESVVDDSQLPKDRFSAERLKGVDSTLKIQPAELGDSAMYLCASSSKGGGPNEQFFGPGTRLTVL.

This clonotype was counted at least ten times. This chain connects TRBV10-3 to TRBJ2-7, with a weak D call TRBD2 (5 bases). This CDR3 region has 15 residues. Germline CDR1 is ENHRY and CDR2 is SYGVKD. V shed 8 bases and J shed 0 bases, with 17 bases lying between them. The CDR3 nucleotides read TGTGCCATCCTAAACGTGGGAGTGAGCTCCTACGAGCAGTACTTC. It yields the protein CAILNVGVSSYEQYF.

This clonotype has ten or more counts. The CDR3 nucleotides are TGTGCCAGCAGCTTAATCGGGAGTCTCCAGTTCTTC. Its protein is CASSLIGSLQFF. This chain links TRBV7-2 with TRBJ2-1; tentatively, D is TRBD2 (6 bases). The CDR3 is 12 amino acids. CDR1 and CDR2 (germline): SGHTA, FQGNSA. Trimming stripped 2 bases from V and 13 bases from J, with 12 bases between.

Ten or more counts support this clonotype. V is TRBV7-9 and J is TRBJ2-5; D remains ambiguous. The V end lost 4 bases, the J end lost 1 base, and 10 bases lay between the germline ends. CDR3 length equals 14 residues. Germline assignment: CDR1 SEHNR and CDR2 FQNEAQ (reference sequence). CDR3 sequence (DNA): TGTGCCAGCAGCTCCTGGCGGCCCCAAGAGACCCAGTACTTC. The encoded protein is CASSSWRPQETQYF.

This clonotype was seen ten or more times. This chain uses TRBV12-3 or TRBV12-4 with TRBJ2-2; TRBD2 agrees at 8 bases. V shed 7 bases and J 2 bases; nucleotides not matched to a gene: 12. The CDR3 has 17 amino acids. The CDR3 nucleotides are TGTGCCAGCACCACCGGACTAGCCAATATAAACACCGGGGAGCTGTTTTTT. This codes for CASTTGLANINTGELFF.

V and J are TRBV4-1 and TRBJ1-4; maybe TRBD1 (5 bases). The CDR3 runs to 16 residues. CDR1 is MGHRA, CDR2 YSYEKL, per germline. The V end was cut by 6 bases, the J end by 0 bases, with 14 bases between. In DNA form, the CDR3 reads TGCGCCAGCAGTCCGGGGCGAGACGCAACTAATGAAAAACTGTTTTTT. It encodes CASSPGRDATNEKLFF.

This clonotype was recorded many times. V and J are TRBV6-2 or TRBV6-3 and TRBJ2-3, with a possible D match to TRBD2 (5 bases). The ends were cut back, 5 bases at V and 3 bases at J, with 15 bases in the middle. CDR1 MNHEY and CDR2 SVGEGT come from the germline V gene. This CDR3 spans 15 amino acids. The CDR3 here is CASSILDQRTDTQYF. The CDR3 DNA reads as TGTGCCAGCAGTATACTAGACCAACGTACAGATACGCAGTATTTT.

This clonotype was detected many times. The gene calls are TRBV29-1 and TRBJ2-7; D perhaps matches TRBD2 (7 bases). The CDR3 is 14 residues long. The germline V gene has CDR1 SQVTM and CDR2 ANQGSEA. With 5 bases removed from V and 4 bases from J, the gap between germline ends came to 18 bases. The CDR3 DNA reads as TGCAGCGTTAGAGCGCCGGGGGGCCGATACGAGCAGTACTTC. Translation gives CSVRAPGGRYEQYF.

This clonotype was seen repeatedly, ten times or more. The gene calls are TRBV7-9 and TRBJ1-2, with 7 bases identical to TRBD1. The CDR3 loop spans 15 amino acids. V gave up 5 bases and J gave up 1 base; unmatched junction bases: 7. Germline CDR1 and CDR2: SEHNR and FQNEAQ (reference sequence). The CDR3 DNA reads as TGTGCCAGCAGCGCGGACAGGAGCCATAACTATGGCTACACCTTC. Encoded protein: CASSADRSHNYGYTF.

The table lists this clonotype with many counts. The chain's CDR3 is CASSPMGAFETQYF. The CDR3 DNA reads TGTGCCAGCAGTCCTATGGGGGCATTTGAGACCCAGTACTTC. The genes are TRBV12-3 or TRBV12-4 and TRBJ2-5; tentative D call: TRBD1 (6 bases). The CDR3 length is 14 residues. V gave up 5 bases and J gave up 5 bases, with 15 bases separating them.

This clonotype was counted only a few times. This chain joins TRBV29-1 and TRBJ1-3, with TRBD1 matching 7 bases. J was trimmed by 2 bases and V by 0 bases; bases with no gene match: 4. CDR3 length equals 15 residues. Germline-derived CDR1 and CDR2 are SQVTM and ANQGSEA. The CDR3 DNA sequence: TGCAGCGTTGAAGATACAGGGGTACCTGGAAACACCATATATTTT. This codes for CSVEDTGVPGNTIYF.

This clonotype was detected a few times. A much larger clone sits a single nucleotide away, making a read error possible. J is TRBJ2-5 and V is TRBV28; D is possibly TRBD1 or TRBD2 (5 bases each). Germline CDR1 is MDHEN and CDR2 is SYDVKM. V shed 5 bases and J shed 2 bases, with 12 bases lying between them. CDR3 length equals 14 residues. The CDR3 reads CASSDRGRQETQYF. The CDR3 DNA follows: TGTGCCAGCAGTGACCGGGGCAGGCAAGAGACCCAGTACTTC.

The V and J genes are TRBV5-1 and TRBJ1-4, with a weak D call TRBD1 (6 bases). With 3 bases removed from V and 8 bases from J, the gap between germline ends came to 20 bases. The CDR3 is 16 residues long. Germline loops: CDR1 SGHRS, CDR2 YFSETQ. CDR3 loop: CASSSRPTGTSEKLFF. The CDR3 DNA follows: TGCGCCAGCAGCTCCCGACCAACAGGGACGAGCGAAAAACTGTTTTTT.

On this clonotype: With a much larger clone just one base away, this may be a read error. This sequence joins TRBV7-2 and TRBJ2-5, with D perhaps TRBD1 (6 bases). The V and J ends lost 2 bases and 3 bases respectively, with 34 bases between them. CDR3 length: 22 residues. CDR1 is SGHTA, CDR2 FQGNSA, per germline. The CDR3: CASSLSPRVTGTWGLAKETQYF. For the CDR3, the DNA is TGTGCCAGCAGCTTATCCCCCCGGGTGACCGGGACATGGGGCTTGGCGAAAGAGACCCAGTACTTC. The full variable domain, with the rest looked up from reference TRBV7-2 and TRBJ2-5, is GAGVSQSPSNKVTEKGKDVELRCDPISGHTALYWYRQSLGQGLEFLIYFQGNSAPDKSGLPSDRFSAERTGGSVSTLTIQRTQQEDSAVYLCASSLSPRVTGTWGLAKETQYFGPGTRLLVL.

This clonotype was observed a handful of times. The rearrangement joins TRBV12-3 or TRBV12-4 to TRBJ2-7; 8 bases map to TRBD1. The length of the CDR3 is 14 residues. Losses at the gene ends were 3 bases for V and 5 bases for J; bases not matched to a gene: 6. CDR3 amino acids: CASSLRSQGDEQYV. The CDR3 nucleotides are TGTGCCAGCAGTTTGCGATCACAGGGGGACGAGCAGTACGTC.

This clonotype has just a few counts. The chain carries TRBV5-1 and TRBJ2-1, with 16 bases matching TRBD2. Germline loops: CDR1 SGHRS, CDR2 YFSETQ. Losses at the gene ends were 4 bases for V and 14 bases for J; bases not matched to a gene: 18. CDR3 length equals 18 residues. The CDR3 is CASSTGTSGGAWFFSEFF. The DNA of the CDR3 is TGCGCCAGCAGCACAGGGACTAGCGGGGGGGCCTGGTTTTTTTCCGAGTTCTTC. Based on the CDR3 plus reference TRBV5-1 and TRBJ2-1, the full variable domain is KAGVTQTPRYLIKTRGQQVTLSCSPISGHRSVSWYQQTPGQGLQFLFEYFSETQRNKGNFPGRFSGRQFSNSRSEMNVSTLELGDSALYLCASSTGTSGGAWFFSEFFGPGTRLTVL.